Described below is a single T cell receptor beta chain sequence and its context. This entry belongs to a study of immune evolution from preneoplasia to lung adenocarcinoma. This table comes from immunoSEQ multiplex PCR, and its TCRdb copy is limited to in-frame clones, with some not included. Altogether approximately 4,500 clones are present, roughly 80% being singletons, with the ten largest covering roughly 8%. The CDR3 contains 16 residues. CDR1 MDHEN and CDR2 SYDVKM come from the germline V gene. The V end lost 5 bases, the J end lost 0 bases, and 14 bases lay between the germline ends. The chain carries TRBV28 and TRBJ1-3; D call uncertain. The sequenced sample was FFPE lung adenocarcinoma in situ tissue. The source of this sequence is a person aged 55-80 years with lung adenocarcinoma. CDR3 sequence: CASSPLVGISGNTIYF. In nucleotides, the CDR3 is TGTGCCAGCAGTCCCCTGGTTGGCATCTCTGGAAACACCATATATTTT.